Listed below are T cell receptor beta chains from one sample, sequenced in a study. TCRdb called the 5' RACE reads again in MiXCR, with one record for every CDR3 protein. The sample records 6,500 to 7,000 distinct CDR3 sequences, around half being singletons. Sequencing was carried out using naive CD4+ T cells sorted from a lymph node. The receptors here all came from a female donor with breast cancer. CDR3s include the opening cysteine and the closing phenylalanine or tryptophan. A D gene is named only where the DNA matches it firmly. Clone size appears in some rows only: once, few, many, or a class for an expanded clone.

TRBJ2-4 | TRBD2 | NA | TRBV20-1 | TGCAGTGCTAGAGACCCTGCGGGGGTGTTGGACATTCAGTACTTC | CSARDPAGVLDIQYF
TRBJ2-2 | NA | NA | TRBV7-2 | TGTGCCAGCAGCTTGTTGCCCCCGGCGAACACCGGGGAGCTGTTTTTT | CASSLLPPANTGELFF
TRBJ2-7 | NA | NA | TRBV20-1 | TGCAGTGCTTTCCCCAGCCACAGGGACGAGCAGTACTTC | CSAFPSHRDEQYF
TRBJ1-5 | NA | NA | TRBV12-3/TRBV12-4 | TGTGCCAGCAGTAGCACTCAGGGATATCAGCCCCAGCATTTT | CASSSTQGYQPQHF
TRBJ2-6 | NA | once | TRBV28 | TGTGCCGTCCTAAGTCCGTCTTCTGGGGCCAACGTCCTGACTTTC | CAVLSPSSGANVLTF
TRBJ1-1 | NA | NA | TRBV29-1 | TGCAGCGTTGAAGGCCAGGGAGGGTTCACTGAAGCTTTCTTT | CSVEGQGGFTEAFF
TRBJ2-5 | TRBD1 | NA | TRBV18 | TGTGCCAGCTCATCCGGACAGGGGGCTGGTGAGACCCAGTACTTC | CASSSGQGAGETQYF
TRBJ1-1 | NA | few | TRBV5-1 | TGCGCCAGCAGCCCCGGGGCAATCGTCGGCACTGAAGCTTTCTTT | CASSPGAIVGTEAFF
TRBJ2-1 | TRBD1 | NA | TRBV5-1 | TGCGCCAGCAGCGAAGGGGACAGGTCCTTCTCCAATGAGCAGTTCTTC | CASSEGDRSFSNEQFF
TRBJ1-1 | NA | few | TRBV15 | TGTGCCACCAGCAGTTCCCGTTGGGCTTTCTTT | CATSSSRWAFF
TRBJ1-6 | NA | NA | TRBV12-3/TRBV12-4 | TGTGCCAGCAGTTTAAGGCTGATTAATTCACCCCTCCACTTT | CASSLRLINSPLHF
TRBJ2-5 | TRBD2 | NA | TRBV2 | TGTGCCAGCAGTGAACAATCGGCGGGAGAGGAGACCCAGTACTTC | CASSEQSAGEETQYF
TRBJ2-3 | TRBD2 | NA | TRBV20-1 | TGCAGTGCCGATCGACTAGCGGGGGCACGAGATACGCGGTATTTT | CSADRLAGARDTRYF
TRBJ2-3 | NA | NA | TRBV6-1 | TGTGTCAGCAGTGATGGTATCACAGATACGCAGTATTTT | CVSSDGITDTQYF
TRBJ2-3 | NA | NA | TRBV29-1 | TGCAGCGTTGAAGTTTCGAGAAGCACAGATACGCAGTATTTT | CSVEVSRSTDTQYF
TRBJ2-3 | NA | few | TRBV20-1 | TGCAGTGCTAAACCGGGACTGGTTGGTTTTACGCAGTATTTT | CSAKPGLVGFTQYF
TRBJ2-1 | TRBD2 | NA | TRBV29-1 | TGCAGCGTTGAAGAGGGACTAGCGGGAGTCTATGAGCAGTTCTTC | CSVEEGLAGVYEQFF
TRBJ1-2 | TRBD1 | few | TRBV20-1 | TGCAGTGCTAGACAACAGGGGGGCTATGGCTACACCTTC | CSARQQGGYGYTF
TRBJ1-1 | TRBD1 | NA | TRBV7-9 | TGTGCCAGCAGCCCGGACTACGGACAGGCTAGGAACACTGAAGCTTTCTTT | CASSPDYGQARNTEAFF
TRBJ1-1 | NA | NA | TRBV6-5 | TGTGCCAGCAGCGGTGGCGTAGGTGAAGCTTTCTTT | CASSGGVGEAFF
TRBJ1-1 | NA | few | TRBV6-1 | TGTGCCAGCAGTGAAGCGCTTCGGGGTCGGGGGGGAAACACTGAAGCTTTCTTT | CASSEALRGRGGNTEAFF